The entry below gives a single T cell receptor (beta chain) sequence along with its context. Repertoires were generated with immunoSEQ multiplex PCR, while TCRdb's copy carries only in-frame clones and drops some. The sample has some 67,000 clones, roughly 91% seen once. V gave up 5 bases and J gave up 13 bases, with 15 bases separating them. The CDR3 is made up of 12 amino acids. The data were obtained in a study of control samples from healthy donors and cancer patients. The rearrangement joins TRBV12-3 or TRBV12-4 to TRBJ2-1; D ambiguous. Sequencing was performed on PBMCs. This TCR was recovered from a man aged 60 to 69 with lung cancer. In DNA form, the CDR3 reads TGTGCCAGCAGTCTGGACCGTACTTTTCAGTTCTTC. The encoded protein is CASSLDRTFQFF.